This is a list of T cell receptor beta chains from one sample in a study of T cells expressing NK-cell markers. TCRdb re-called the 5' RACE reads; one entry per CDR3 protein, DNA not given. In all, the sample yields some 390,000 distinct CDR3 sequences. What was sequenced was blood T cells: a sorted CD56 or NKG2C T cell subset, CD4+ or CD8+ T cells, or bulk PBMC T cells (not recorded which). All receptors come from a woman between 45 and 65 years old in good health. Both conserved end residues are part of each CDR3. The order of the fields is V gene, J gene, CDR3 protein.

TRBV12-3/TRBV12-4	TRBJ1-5	CASSLAGVSQPQHF
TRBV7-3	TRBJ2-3	CASSLPAASTDTQYF
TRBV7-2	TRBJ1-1	CASTRESNTEAFF
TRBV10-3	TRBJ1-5	CAACGDLNQPQHF
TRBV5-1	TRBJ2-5	CASTGMGDDQETQYF
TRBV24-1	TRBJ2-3	CATSPTGGGPDTQYF
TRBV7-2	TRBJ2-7	CASSSGVRGYEQYF
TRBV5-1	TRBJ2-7	CASSQGGHPSYEQYF
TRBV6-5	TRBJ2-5	CASSYAALAGGKETQYF
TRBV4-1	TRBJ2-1	CASSQDSGRGMWGNEQFF
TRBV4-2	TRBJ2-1	CASSQDLSAGPYNEQFF
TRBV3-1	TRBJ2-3	CASSRTGSGTDTQYF
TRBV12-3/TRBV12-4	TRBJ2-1	CASSWTGVGEQFF
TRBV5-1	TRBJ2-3	CASGEGVGDTQYF
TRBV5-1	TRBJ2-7	CASSLVPGVGYEQYF
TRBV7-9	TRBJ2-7	CASSLGQSRAEQYF
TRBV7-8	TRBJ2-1	CASSLIAGDYNEQFF
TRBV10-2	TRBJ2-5	CASSDPGLAGVGETQYF
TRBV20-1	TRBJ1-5	CSASGRTAGNQPQHF
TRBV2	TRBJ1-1	CASREGTGPRGFF
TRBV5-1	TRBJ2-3	CASSLGALGGDTQYF
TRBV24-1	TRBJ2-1	CATSDPSASGREAEQFF
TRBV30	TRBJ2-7	CAWSRAGGNEQYF
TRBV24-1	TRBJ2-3	CATSDPGQFSTDTQYF
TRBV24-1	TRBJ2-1	CATSHNRGNEQFF
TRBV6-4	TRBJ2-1	CASSALAGSKNEQFF
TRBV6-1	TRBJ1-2	CASNPAAQGGYTF
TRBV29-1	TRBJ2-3	CSVALGVGPDTQYF
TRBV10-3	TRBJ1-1	CAIRGNTEAFF
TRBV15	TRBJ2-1	CATREVGMGGLNEQFF
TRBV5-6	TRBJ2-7	CASSRQDAYEQYF
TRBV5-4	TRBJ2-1	CASSSEGTSGTYEQFF
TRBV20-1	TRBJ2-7	CSAPRASGTSSYEQYF
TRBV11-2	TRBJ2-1	CASSFRLSTSNEQFF
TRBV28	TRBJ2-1	CATNPDGTLVWVNEQFF
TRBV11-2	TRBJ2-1	CASSLEGLSAEQFF
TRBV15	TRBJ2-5	CATLGDFQETQYF
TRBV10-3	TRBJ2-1	CASTSPSSYNEQFF
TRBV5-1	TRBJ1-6	CASSREGVLHF
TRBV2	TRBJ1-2	CASRVLGPGYTF
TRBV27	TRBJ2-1	CASSLEPGTSNGNNEQFF
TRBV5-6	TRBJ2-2	CASSRTRGTGELFF
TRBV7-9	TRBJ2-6	CASRHDRAGANVLTF
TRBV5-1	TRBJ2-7	CASSLGSMSSYEQYF
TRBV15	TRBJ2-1	CATSREGTNYNEQFF
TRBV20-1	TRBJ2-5	CSARPGGTQYF
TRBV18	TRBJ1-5	CASSPQSNQPQHF
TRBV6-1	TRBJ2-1	CASSGTASSYNEQFF
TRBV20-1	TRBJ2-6	CSAREGEVNSGANVLTF
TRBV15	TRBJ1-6	CATRSDSNSPLHF
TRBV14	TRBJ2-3	CASSTGKGADTQYF
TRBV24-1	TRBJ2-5	CATSDLSGSQETQYF
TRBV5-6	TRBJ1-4	CASSLFGDTGPEKLFF